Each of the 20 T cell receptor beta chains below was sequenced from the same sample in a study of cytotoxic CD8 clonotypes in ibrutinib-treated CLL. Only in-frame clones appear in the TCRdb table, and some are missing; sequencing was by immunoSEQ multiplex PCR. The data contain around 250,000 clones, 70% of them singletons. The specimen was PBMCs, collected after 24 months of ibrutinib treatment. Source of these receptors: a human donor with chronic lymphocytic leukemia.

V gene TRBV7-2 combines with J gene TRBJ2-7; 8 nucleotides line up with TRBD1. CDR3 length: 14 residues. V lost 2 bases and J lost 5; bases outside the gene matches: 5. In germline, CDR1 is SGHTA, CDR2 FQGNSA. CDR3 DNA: TGTGCCAGCAGCTTACAGGGGGCTGGAAACGAGCAGTACTTC. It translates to CASSLQGAGNEQYF.

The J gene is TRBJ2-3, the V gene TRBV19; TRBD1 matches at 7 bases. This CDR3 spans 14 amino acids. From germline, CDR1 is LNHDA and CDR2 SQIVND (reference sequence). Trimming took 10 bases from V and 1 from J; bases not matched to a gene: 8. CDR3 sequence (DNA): TGTGCCACAGTCCGAGACAGGGGCACAGATACGCAGTATTTT. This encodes CATVRDRGTDTQYF.

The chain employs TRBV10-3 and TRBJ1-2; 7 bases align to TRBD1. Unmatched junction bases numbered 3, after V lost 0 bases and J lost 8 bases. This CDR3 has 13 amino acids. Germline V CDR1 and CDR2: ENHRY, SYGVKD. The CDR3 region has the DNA TGTGCCATCAGTGAGTCGCCAGGGGGAGGCTACACCTTC. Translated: CAISESPGGGYTF.

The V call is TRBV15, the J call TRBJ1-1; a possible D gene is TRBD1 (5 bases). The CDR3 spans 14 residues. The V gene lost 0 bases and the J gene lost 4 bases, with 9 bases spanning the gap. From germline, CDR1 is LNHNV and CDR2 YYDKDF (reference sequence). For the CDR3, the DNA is TGTGCCACCAGCAGAGATCCCGGGGCCACTGAAGCTTTCTTT. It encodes CATSRDPGATEAFF.

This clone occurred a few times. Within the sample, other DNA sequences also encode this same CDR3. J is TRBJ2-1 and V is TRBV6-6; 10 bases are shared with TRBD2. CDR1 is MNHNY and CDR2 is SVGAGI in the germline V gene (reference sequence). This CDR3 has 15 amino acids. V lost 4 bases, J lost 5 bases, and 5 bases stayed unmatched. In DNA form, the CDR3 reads TGTGCCAGCAGTTCCCGGACTAGCGGAGACAATGAGCAGTTCTTC. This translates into CASSSRTSGDNEQFF.

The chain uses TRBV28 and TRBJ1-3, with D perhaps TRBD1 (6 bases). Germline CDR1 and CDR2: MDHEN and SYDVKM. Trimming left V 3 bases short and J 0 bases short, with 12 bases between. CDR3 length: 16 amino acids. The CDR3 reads CASSFLDRFSGNTIYF. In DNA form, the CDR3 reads TGTGCCAGCAGTTTTCTGGACAGATTCTCTGGAAACACCATATATTTT.

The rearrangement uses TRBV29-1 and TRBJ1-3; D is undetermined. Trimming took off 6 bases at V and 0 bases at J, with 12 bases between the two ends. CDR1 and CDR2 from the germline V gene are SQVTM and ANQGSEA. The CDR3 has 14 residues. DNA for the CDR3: TGCAGCGTCTCAGCCGATACCTCTGGAAACACCATATATTTT. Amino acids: CSVSADTSGNTIYF.

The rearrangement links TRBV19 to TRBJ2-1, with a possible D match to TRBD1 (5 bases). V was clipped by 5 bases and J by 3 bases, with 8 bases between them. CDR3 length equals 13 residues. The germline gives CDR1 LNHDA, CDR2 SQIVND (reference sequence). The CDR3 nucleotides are TGTGCCAGTAGTCCCGGACACTACAATGAGCAGTTCTTC. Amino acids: CASSPGHYNEQFF.

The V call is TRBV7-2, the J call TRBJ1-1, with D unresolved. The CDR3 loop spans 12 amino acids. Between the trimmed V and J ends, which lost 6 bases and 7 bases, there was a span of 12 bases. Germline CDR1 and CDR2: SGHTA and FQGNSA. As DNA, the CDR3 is TGTGCCAGCAGTTATCCTACAGTTGAAGCTTTCTTT. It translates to CASSYPTVEAFF.

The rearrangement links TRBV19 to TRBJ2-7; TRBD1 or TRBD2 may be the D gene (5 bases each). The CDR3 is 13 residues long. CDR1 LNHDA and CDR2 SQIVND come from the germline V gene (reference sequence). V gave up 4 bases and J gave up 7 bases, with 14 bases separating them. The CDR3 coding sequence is TGTGCCAGTAGTAACCGGGGCGCGGGTGAGCAGTACTTC. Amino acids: CASSNRGAGEQYF. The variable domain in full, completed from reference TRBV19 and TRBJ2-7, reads DGGITQSPKYLFRKEGQNVTLSCEQNLNHDAMYWYRQDPGQGLRLIYYSQIVNDFQKGDIAEGYSVSREKKESFPLTVTSAQKNPTAFYLCASSNRGAGEQYFGPGTRLTVT.

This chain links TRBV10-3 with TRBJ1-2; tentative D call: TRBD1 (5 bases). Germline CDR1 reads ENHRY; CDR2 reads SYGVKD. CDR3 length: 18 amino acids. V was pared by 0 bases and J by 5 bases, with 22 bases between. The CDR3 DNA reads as TGTGCCATCAGTGAGTCTTGGTGGGGCGAGGGGAAGTATTATGGCTACACCTTC. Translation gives CAISESWWGEGKYYGYTF.

This CDR3 is CSVTGSGELFF. The CDR3 bases are TGCAGCGTTACAGGGTCCGGGGAGCTGTTTTTT. V gene TRBV29-1 combines with J gene TRBJ2-2; D perhaps matches TRBD1 (6 bases). CDR1 and CDR2 (germline): SQVTM, ANQGSEA. The CDR3 has 11 amino acids. The ends were cut back, 5 bases at V and 6 bases at J, with 7 bases in the middle.

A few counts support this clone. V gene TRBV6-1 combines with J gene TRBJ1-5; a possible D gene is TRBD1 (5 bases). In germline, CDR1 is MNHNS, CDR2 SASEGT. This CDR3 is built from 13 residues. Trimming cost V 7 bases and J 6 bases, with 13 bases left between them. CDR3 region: CASTWDLGQPQHF. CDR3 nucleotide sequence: TGTGCCAGCACTTGGGACTTGGGTCAGCCCCAGCATTTT.

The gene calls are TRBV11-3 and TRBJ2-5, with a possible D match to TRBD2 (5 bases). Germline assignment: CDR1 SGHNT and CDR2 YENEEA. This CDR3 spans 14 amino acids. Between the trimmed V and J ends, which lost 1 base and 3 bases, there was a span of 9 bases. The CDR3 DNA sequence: TGTGCCAGCAGCTTAGGGACTGGCAAAGAGACCCAGTACTTC. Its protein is CASSLGTGKETQYF.

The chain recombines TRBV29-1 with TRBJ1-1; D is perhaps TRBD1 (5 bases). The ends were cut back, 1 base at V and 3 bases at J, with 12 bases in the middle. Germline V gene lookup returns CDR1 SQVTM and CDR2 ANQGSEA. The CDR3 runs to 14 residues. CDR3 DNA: TGCAGCGTTGAAGGGTCGGGGGTGGACACTGAAGCTTTCTTT. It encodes CSVEGSGVDTEAFF.

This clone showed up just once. Written as DNA, the CDR3 is TGCAGCGTTCAAAAACCCGGACTAGCGGGAGTAAGGGAGCAGTTCTTC. Encoded protein: CSVQKPGLAGVREQFF. This chain connects TRBV29-1 to TRBJ2-1; TRBD2 matches at 13 bases. The V gene end was trimmed by 5 bases and the J gene end by 10 bases; junction bases not matched to a gene: 14. The CDR3 sequence is 16 residues long. The germline CDR1 and CDR2 sequences are SQVTM and ANQGSEA.

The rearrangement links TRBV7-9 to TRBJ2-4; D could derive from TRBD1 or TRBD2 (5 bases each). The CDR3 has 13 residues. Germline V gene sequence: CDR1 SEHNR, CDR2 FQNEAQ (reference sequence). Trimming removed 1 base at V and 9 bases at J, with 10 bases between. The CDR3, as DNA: TGTGCCAGCAGCTTAGGAGGTGGGGGCATTCAGTACTTC. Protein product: CASSLGGGGIQYF.

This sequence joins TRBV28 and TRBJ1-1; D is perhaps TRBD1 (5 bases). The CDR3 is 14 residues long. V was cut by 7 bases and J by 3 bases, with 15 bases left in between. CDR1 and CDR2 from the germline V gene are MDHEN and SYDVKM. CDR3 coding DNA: TGTGCCAGCAAGTGGGGCGACTCGTACACTGAAGCTTTCTTT. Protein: CASKWGDSYTEAFF. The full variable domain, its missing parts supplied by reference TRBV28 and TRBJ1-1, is DVKVTQSSRYLVKRTGEKVFLECVQDMDHENMFWYRQDPGLGLRLIYFSYDVKMKEKGDIPEGYSVSREKKERFSLILESASTNQTSMYLCASKWGDSYTEAFFGQGTRLTVV.

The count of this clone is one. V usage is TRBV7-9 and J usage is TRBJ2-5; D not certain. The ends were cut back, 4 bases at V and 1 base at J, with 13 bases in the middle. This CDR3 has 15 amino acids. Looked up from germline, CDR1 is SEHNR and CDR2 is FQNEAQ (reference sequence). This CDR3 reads CASSSVMGSQETQYF. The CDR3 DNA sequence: TGTGCCAGCAGCTCTGTCATGGGCAGCCAAGAGACCCAGTACTTC.

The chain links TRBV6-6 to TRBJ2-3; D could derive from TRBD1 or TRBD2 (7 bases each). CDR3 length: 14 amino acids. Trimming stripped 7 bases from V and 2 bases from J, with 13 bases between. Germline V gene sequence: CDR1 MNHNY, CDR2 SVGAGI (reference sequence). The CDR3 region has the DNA TGTGCCAGCACCAGGGGGGGCTTCACAGATACGCAGTATTTT. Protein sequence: CASTRGGFTDTQYF.